The text below deals with one TCR beta chain. This record comes from a study of shared clonotypes between healthy human individuals. CDR3 length: 12 residues. Germline assignment: CDR1 MNHEY and CDR2 SVGAGI. Between the trimmed V and J ends, which lost 3 bases and 9 bases, there was a span of 11 bases. Measured with immunoSEQ multiplex PCR; TCRdb has only the in-frame clones, and not every one. The sample carries about 2.4 million clones, roughly 93% recorded once. This chain links TRBV6-5 with TRBJ1-1; weak D call: TRBD1 (5 bases). The sequence came from a man aged 18 to 30 in good health. Some clones in this sample may be carry-over from other donors' samples. The sequenced sample consisted of naive CD4+ T cells from PBMCs. Subset defined: CD45RA+ positively selected. The CDR3 protein is CASSYTAGKAFF. Written as DNA, the CDR3 is TGTGCCAGCAGTTATACGGCAGGGAAAGCTTTCTTT.